This T cell receptor (beta chain) was documented in a study of patients and donors after allogeneic stem cell transplantation. Via MiXCR, TCRdb re-called the RT-PCR reads, giving one row per CDR3 protein. Of 200,000 to 250,000 distinct CDR3 sequences in the sample, about 14% were seen once. V shed 0 bases and J shed 7 bases, with 7 bases lying between them. Germline V gene sequence: CDR1 LNHNV, CDR2 YYDKDF (reference sequence). This CDR3 has 13 residues. The clonotype comes from a human donor who was either an allogeneic HSCT recipient or a stem cell or donor lymphocyte infusion donor (not recorded which). It is not recorded whose cells these are; they may come from a transplant donor. J is TRBJ1-5 and V is TRBV15; D unresolved. Sequencing was done on a sample of blood, either unsorted or a sorted T cell fraction (not recorded which). The chain's CDR3 is CATSREQRQPQHF. The CDR3 DNA is TGTGCCACCAGCAGAGAACAAAGACAGCCCCAGCATTTT.